These 21 T cell receptor beta chains came from one sample sequenced in a study of shared clonotypes between healthy human individuals. Profiled with immunoSEQ multiplex PCR; TCRdb holds only in-frame clones, not every one. Of 2 million to 3 million clones listed, approximately 94% are singletons. The sequenced material came from naive CD4+ T cells sorted from blood. Subset here: CD45RA+ positively selected. All receptors derive from a young man in good health.

The chain combines TRBV6-1 with TRBJ1-2, with a weak D call TRBD1 (6 bases). V lost 8 bases, J lost 4 bases, and 11 bases lay in between. The V gene's germline CDR1 is MNHNS and CDR2 SASEGT. CDR3 size: 12 residues. This CDR3 reads CASEQGIYGYTF. The CDR3 bases are TGTGCCAGCGAACAGGGAATCTATGGCTACACCTTC.

For this clone: Other DNA sequences of this sample code for an identical CDR3. The genes are TRBV28 and TRBJ1-6; D ambiguous. CDR3 length equals 12 residues. V was cut by 1 base and J by 9 bases, with 4 bases left in between. Germline-derived CDR1 and CDR2 are MDHEN and SYDVKM. CDR3 sequence reads: CASSLLGSPLHF. The CDR3 nucleotides are TGTGCCAGCAGTTTATTAGGTTCACCCCTCCACTTT.

The genes are TRBV10-3 and TRBJ1-3; no reliable D call. The CDR3 covers 10 residues. V dropped 10 bases and J dropped 4 bases, with 5 bases sitting between them. CDR1 is ENHRY, CDR2 SYGVKD, per germline. In DNA form, the CDR3 reads TGTGCCACCGGGGGAAACACCATATATTTT. The encoded protein is CATGGNTIYF.

CDR3 sequence (DNA): TGTGCCAGCAGCCTTAGGACAGAGCCGCCCCTAGGGGAGCAGTTCTTC. This codes for CASSLRTEPPLGEQFF. The J gene is TRBJ2-1, the V gene TRBV4-2; a possible D gene is TRBD1 (6 bases). V was pared by 4 bases and J by 10 bases, with 23 bases between. CDR3 size: 16 residues. Per the germline V gene, CDR1 is LGHNA and CDR2 is YNFKEQ.

V and J are TRBV5-1 and TRBJ1-3, with D possibly matching TRBD1 (5 bases). CDR3 size: 16 residues. V gave up 0 bases and J gave up 4 bases, with 14 bases separating them. Germline V gene lookup returns CDR1 SGHRS and CDR2 YFSETQ. The CDR3 is CASSLERGAQGNTIYF. As DNA, the CDR3 is TGCGCCAGCAGCTTGGAAAGGGGTGCACAAGGAAACACCATATATTTT.

The chain is built from TRBV4-2 and TRBJ2-5; 13 bases are shared with TRBD2. The CDR3 sequence is 17 residues long. V dropped 4 bases and J dropped 4; count of bases not matched to a gene: 9. Germline loops: CDR1 LGHNA, CDR2 YNFKEQ. The DNA of the CDR3 is TGTGCCAGCAGCCCCTTGACTAGCGGGGGGAGTTTAGAGACCCAGTACTTC. Translation gives CASSPLTSGGSLETQYF.

V gene TRBV19 combines with J gene TRBJ1-3; possible D gene TRBD1, 6 bases. CDR1 and CDR2 (germline): LNHDA, SQIVND (reference sequence). The length of the CDR3 is 17 residues. Trimming removed 5 bases from V and 0 bases from J, with 17 bases in between. CDR3 in DNA: TGTGCCAGTAGTCCAAGAGGGGGACCAACCTCTGGAAACACCATATATTTT. This gives the protein CASSPRGGPTSGNTIYF.

The rearrangement uses TRBV5-1 and TRBJ2-2; D ambiguous. CDR3 length equals 12 residues. The germline V gene encodes CDR1 SGHRS and CDR2 YFSETQ. V gave up 7 bases and J gave up 7 bases, with 11 bases separating them. The CDR3 DNA reads as TGCGCCAGCCGACCTTTAGACGGGGAGCTGTTTTTT. This translates into CASRPLDGELFF.

This clone was seen only once. This chain connects TRBV28 to TRBJ2-7, with D possibly matching TRBD1 (6 bases). Trimming took 6 bases from V and 7 from J, leaving 19 bases between them. Germline V CDR1 and CDR2: MDHEN, SYDVKM. CDR3 length: 14 residues. The CDR3 sequence is CASRPQGFLGEQYF. Here the CDR3 DNA reads TGTGCCAGCAGGCCACAGGGATTTCTCGGTGAGCAGTACTTC.

The J gene is TRBJ2-1, the V gene TRBV6-6, with 7 bases identical to TRBD1. With V trimmed by 8 bases and J by 5 bases, 9 bases remained unmatched. CDR1 is MNHNY and CDR2 is SVGAGI in the germline V gene (reference sequence). This CDR3 has 14 amino acids. CDR3 loop: CASGGQLPDNEQFF. The CDR3 region has the DNA TGTGCCAGCGGGGGACAGCTCCCGGACAATGAGCAGTTCTTC.

With respect to this clone: The same CDR3 is also encoded by other DNA sequences in this sample. V usage is TRBV5-1 and J usage is TRBJ2-7; 8 nucleotides align to TRBD2. Germline V gene lookup returns CDR1 SGHRS and CDR2 YFSETQ. The CDR3 is 14 residues long. The trim removed 0 bases at V and 4 bases at J, leaving 3 bases unmatched. DNA of the CDR3: TGCGCCAGCAGCTTGGTCGCGGGGGGTTACGAGCAGTACTTC. Its protein is CASSLVAGGYEQYF. The full variable domain, rest sourced from reference TRBV5-1 and TRBJ2-7, is KAGVTQTPRYLIKTRGQQVTLSCSPISGHRSVSWYQQTPGQGLQFLFEYFSETQRNKGNFPGRFSGRQFSNSRSEMNVSTLELGDSALYLCASSLVAGGYEQYFGPGTRLTVT.

The chain joins TRBV5-4 to TRBJ1-4; tentative D call: TRBD1 (5 bases). The CDR3 is 15 amino acids. V was shortened by 0 bases and J by 8 bases, with 14 bases between the two germline ends. The germline CDR1 and CDR2 sequences are SGHNT and YYREEE (reference sequence). This CDR3 reads CASSLEAGRIEKLFF. The DNA of the CDR3 is TGTGCCAGCAGCTTGGAGGCAGGGAGAATCGAAAAACTGTTTTTT.

This chain connects TRBV7-3 to TRBJ2-6; the D call may be TRBD1 or TRBD2 (6 bases each). Trimming pared 2 bases from V and 2 bases from J, leaving 13 bases between. Germline lookup yields CDR1 SGHTA and CDR2 FQGTGA. CDR3 length: 17 residues. In DNA, the CDR3 is TGTGCCAGCAGCTTACAACCCGGGGGCACTGGGGCCAACGTCCTGACTTTC. Translation: CASSLQPGGTGANVLTF.

The CDR3 nucleotides are TGTGCCAGCAGCTTAGGTGGGACAGAGGGGCGCACTGAAGCTTTCTTT. Translated, it gives CASSLGGTEGRTEAFF. This chain joins TRBV7-2 and TRBJ1-1; 7 nucleotides match TRBD1. Looked up from germline, CDR1 is SGHTA and CDR2 is FQGNSA. Unmatched junction bases numbered 9, after V lost 1 base and J lost 4 bases. The CDR3 runs to 16 residues.

This clone appeared a single time. The chain employs TRBV2 and TRBJ2-3; no reliable D call. Germline CDR1 is SNHLY and CDR2 is FYNNEI. The CDR3 contains 15 residues. V gave up 3 bases and J gave up 2 bases, with 12 bases separating them. DNA for the CDR3: TGTGCCAGCAGTGAGGACGGGTCTTCCACAGATACGCAGTATTTT. This encodes CASSEDGSSTDTQYF.

CDR3 bases: TGTGCCACCAGCAGAGATTACGCAGGGGCCAATGAAAAACTGTTTTTT. It yields the protein CATSRDYAGANEKLFF. This sequence joins TRBV15 and TRBJ1-4; maybe TRBD1 (6 bases). This CDR3 is 16 amino acids long. Germline CDR1 LNHNV, CDR2 YYDKDF (reference sequence). V lost 0 bases to trimming and J lost 5 bases, with 13 bases between them.

The chain has TRBV19 and TRBJ2-5, with D perhaps TRBD1 or TRBD2 (5 bases each). This CDR3 contains 15 residues. Trimming took 3 bases from V and 0 from J, leaving 11 bases between them. CDR1 and CDR2 (germline): LNHDA, SQIVND (reference sequence). CDR3 in DNA: TGTGCCAGTAGTATCGGGACCGCGTACCAAGAGACCCAGTACTTC. Its translation: CASSIGTAYQETQYF.

The V call is TRBV6-5, the J call TRBJ1-2; D remains unclear. This CDR3 spans 15 amino acids. Trimming removed 6 bases from V and 4 bases from J, with 18 bases in between. Germline CDR1 MNHEY, CDR2 SVGAGI. CDR3 loop: CASRQTTGFGYGYTF. The CDR3 DNA is TGTGCCAGCAGGCAGACAACCGGGTTCGGCTATGGCTACACCTTC.

This sequence joins TRBV5-6 and TRBJ1-3, with D uncertain. V was shortened by 0 bases and J by 0 bases, with 7 bases between the two germline ends. Germline CDR1 reads SGHDT; CDR2 reads YYEEEE. The CDR3 covers 15 residues. CDR3 protein: CASSLGGRSGNTIYF. CDR3 DNA sequence: TGTGCCAGCAGCTTGGGAGGTCGCTCTGGAAACACCATATATTTT.

CDR3 loop: CAWSVRGGRFYNEQFF. The CDR3 region has the DNA TGTGCCTGGAGTGTACGGGGTGGGAGGTTTTACAATGAGCAGTTCTTC. The chain carries TRBV30 and TRBJ2-1; a possible D gene is TRBD2 (6 bases). V lost 0 bases, J lost 4 bases, and 16 bases lay in between. CDR3 length: 16 amino acids. CDR1 and CDR2 from the germline V gene are GTSNPN and SVGIG (reference sequence).

This clone has just one count. This chain joins TRBV5-3 and TRBJ2-2, with TRBD1 matching 8 bases. TRBV5-3 is filed as an ORF, its function uncertain. The CDR3 length is 16 residues. V shed 4 bases, J shed 5 bases, and the junction held 10 bases outside the gene matches. The CDR3 DNA reads as TGTGCCAGAAGCCCCTCCTGGCAGGGGGCAACCGGGGAGCTGTTTTTT. It translates to CARSPSWQGATGELFF.